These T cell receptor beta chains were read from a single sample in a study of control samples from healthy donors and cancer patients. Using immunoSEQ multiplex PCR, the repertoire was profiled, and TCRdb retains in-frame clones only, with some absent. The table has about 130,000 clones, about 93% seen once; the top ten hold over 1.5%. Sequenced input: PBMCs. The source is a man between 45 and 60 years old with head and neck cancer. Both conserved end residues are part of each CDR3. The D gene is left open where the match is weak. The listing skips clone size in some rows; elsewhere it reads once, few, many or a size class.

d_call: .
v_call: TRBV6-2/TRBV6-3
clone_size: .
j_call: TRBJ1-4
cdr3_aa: CASSPQGAQEKLFF
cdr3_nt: TGTGCCAGCAGCCCGCAGGGTGCACAAGAAAAACTGTTTTTT

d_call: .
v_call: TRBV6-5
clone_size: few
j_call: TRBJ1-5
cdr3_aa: CASARGVDQPQHF
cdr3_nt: TGTGCCAGCGCTCGGGGCGTGGATCAGCCCCAGCATTTT

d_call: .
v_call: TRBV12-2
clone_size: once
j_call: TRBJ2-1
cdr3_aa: CASRLGPGGGAPKQFF
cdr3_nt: TGTGCAAGTCGCTTAGGCCCTGGCGGGGGGGCCCCTAAGCAGTTCTTC

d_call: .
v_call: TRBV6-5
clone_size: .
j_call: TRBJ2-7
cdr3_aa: CASRYKYRGGSYEQYF
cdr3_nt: TGTGCCAGCAGATACAAGTATAGGGGGGGTTCGTACGAGCAGTACTTC

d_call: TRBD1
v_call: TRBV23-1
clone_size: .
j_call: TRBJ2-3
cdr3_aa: CASSQGQGRADTQYF
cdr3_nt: TGCGCCAGCAGTCAGGGACAGGGGAGGGCAGATACGCAGTATTTT

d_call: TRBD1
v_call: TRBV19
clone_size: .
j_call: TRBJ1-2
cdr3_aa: CARPMTGDKDGYTF
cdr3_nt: TGTGCCAGACCTATGACAGGGGATAAGGATGGCTACACCTTC

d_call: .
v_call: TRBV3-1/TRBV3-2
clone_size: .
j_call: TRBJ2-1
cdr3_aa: CASSQDGGRVESYNEQFF
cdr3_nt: TGTGCCAGCAGCCAAGATGGTGGTAGGGTCGAAAGCTACAATGAGCAGTTCTTC

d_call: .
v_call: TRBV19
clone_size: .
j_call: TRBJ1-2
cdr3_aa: CASSIQGTYYGYTF
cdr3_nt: TGTGCCAGTAGTATCCAGGGCACCTACTATGGCTACACCTTC

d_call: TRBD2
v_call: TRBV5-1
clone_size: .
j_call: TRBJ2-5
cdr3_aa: CASSTGLAGAGETQYF
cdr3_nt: TGCGCCAGCAGCACAGGACTAGCGGGGGCCGGGGAGACCCAGTACTTC

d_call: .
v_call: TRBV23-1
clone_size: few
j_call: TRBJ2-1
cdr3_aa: CASSQKRPKFF
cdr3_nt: TGCGCCAGCAGTCAAAAACGCCCTAAGTTCTTC

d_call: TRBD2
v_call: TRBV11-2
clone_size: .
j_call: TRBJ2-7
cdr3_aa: CASRESGGGEQYF
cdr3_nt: TGTGCCAGCAGGGAGAGCGGGGGTGGCGAGCAGTACTTC

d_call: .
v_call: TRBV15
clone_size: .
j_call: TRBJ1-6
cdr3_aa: CATSRDTGGSPLHF
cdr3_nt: TGCGCCACCAGCAGAGATACGGGGGGATCACCCCTCCACTTT

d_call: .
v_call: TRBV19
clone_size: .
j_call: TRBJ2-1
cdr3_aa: CASTPFVGDNEQFF
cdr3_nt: TGTGCCAGTACCCCATTCGTAGGTGACAATGAGCAGTTCTTC

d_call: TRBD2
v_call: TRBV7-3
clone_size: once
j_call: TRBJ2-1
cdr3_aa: CASSLTGLQYNEQFF
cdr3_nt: TGTGCCAGCAGCTTAACGGGACTACAATACAATGAGCAGTTCTTC

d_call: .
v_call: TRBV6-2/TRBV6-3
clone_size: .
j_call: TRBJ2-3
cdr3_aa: CASSTLRVRPDTQYF
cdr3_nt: TGTGCCAGCAGTACCCTTAGAGTCCGCCCAGATACGCAGTATTTT

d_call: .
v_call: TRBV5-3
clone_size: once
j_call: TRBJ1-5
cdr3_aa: CARSLHGASNQPQHF
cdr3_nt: TGTGCCAGAAGCTTACACGGGGCTAGCAATCAGCCCCAGCATTTT

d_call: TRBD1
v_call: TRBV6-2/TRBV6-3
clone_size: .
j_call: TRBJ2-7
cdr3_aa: CASSFTLSGTGFSYEQYF
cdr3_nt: TGTGCCAGCAGCTTCACTTTAAGCGGGACAGGGTTCTCCTACGAGCAGTACTTC

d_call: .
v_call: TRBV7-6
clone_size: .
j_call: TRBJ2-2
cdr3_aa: CASSSPFRGATAGELFF
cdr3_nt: TGTGCCAGCAGCTCCCCGTTCAGGGGGGCGACTGCCGGGGAGCTGTTTTTT

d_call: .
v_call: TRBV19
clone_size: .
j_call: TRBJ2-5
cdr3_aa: CASSIGLGACEETQYF
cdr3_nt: TGTGCCAGTAGTATAGGCCTCGGGGCATGCGAAGAGACCCAGTACTTC

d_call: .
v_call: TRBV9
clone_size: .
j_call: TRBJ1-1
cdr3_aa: CASSSQGRGAFF
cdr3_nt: TGTGCCAGCAGCAGCCAGGGTCGAGGAGCTTTCTTT

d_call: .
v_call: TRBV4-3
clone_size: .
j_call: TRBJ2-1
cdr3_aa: CASSHRWGSSYNEQFF
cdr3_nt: TGCGCCAGCAGCCATCGGTGGGGGAGCTCCTACAATGAGCAGTTCTTC

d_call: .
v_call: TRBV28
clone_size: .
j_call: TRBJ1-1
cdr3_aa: CAGFSPGNTEAFF
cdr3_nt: TGTGCCGGGTTTTCCCCTGGCAACACTGAAGCTTTCTTT

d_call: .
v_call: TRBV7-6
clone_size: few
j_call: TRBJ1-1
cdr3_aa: CASSLEGTPPQFF
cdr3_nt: TGTGCCAGCAGCTTGGAGGGAACCCCTCCACAATTCTTT

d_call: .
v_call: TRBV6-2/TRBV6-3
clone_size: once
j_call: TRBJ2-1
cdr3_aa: CASSQGPSRPPYGEQFF
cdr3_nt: TGTGCCAGCAGCCAAGGCCCCTCGCGGCCCCCTTACGGTGAGCAGTTCTTC

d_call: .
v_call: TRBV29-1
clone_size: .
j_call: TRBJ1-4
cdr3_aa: CSGRVGAGEKLFF
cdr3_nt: TGCAGCGGACGAGTGGGGGCGGGTGAAAAACTGTTTTTT

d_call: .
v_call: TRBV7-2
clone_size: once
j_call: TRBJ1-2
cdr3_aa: CASSLEEGYYGYTF
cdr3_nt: TGTGCCAGCAGCTTAGAGGAAGGCTACTATGGCTACACCTTC

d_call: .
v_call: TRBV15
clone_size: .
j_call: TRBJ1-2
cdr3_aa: CATSRDRSTAYGYTF
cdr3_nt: TGTGCCACCAGCAGAGATCGTAGCACAGCCTATGGCTACACCTTC

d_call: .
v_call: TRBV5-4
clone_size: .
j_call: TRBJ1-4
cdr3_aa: CASSPSRGGSNEKLFF
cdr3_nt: TGTGCCAGCAGCCCCTCCAGAGGAGGTTCTAATGAAAAACTGTTTTTT

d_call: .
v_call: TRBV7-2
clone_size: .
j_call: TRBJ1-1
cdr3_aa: CASSLVPAGPRAFF
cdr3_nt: TGTGCCAGCAGCTTAGTGCCGGCAGGGCCTAGGGCTTTCTTT

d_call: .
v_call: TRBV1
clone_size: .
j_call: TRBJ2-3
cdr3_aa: CTSSPGTTDTQYF
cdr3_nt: TGCACCAGCAGCCCGGGAACCACAGATACGCAGTATTTT

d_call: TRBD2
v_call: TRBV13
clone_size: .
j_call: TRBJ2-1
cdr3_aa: CASSSPSRGYNEQFF
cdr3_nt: TGTGCCAGCAGCTCCCCATCGCGGGGGTACAATGAGCAGTTCTTC